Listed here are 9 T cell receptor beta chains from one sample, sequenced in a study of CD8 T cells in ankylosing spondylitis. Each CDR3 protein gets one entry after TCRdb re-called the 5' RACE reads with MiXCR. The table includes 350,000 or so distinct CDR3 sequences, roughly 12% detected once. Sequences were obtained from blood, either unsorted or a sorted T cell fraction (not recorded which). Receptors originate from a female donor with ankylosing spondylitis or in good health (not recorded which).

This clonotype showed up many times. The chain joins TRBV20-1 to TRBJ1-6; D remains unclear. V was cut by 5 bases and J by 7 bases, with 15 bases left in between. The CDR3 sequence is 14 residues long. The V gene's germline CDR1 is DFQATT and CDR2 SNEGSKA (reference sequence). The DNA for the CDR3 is TGCAGTGCTGCCGCGGCGGGCCTCAATTCACCCCTCCACTTT. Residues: CSAAAAGLNSPLHF.

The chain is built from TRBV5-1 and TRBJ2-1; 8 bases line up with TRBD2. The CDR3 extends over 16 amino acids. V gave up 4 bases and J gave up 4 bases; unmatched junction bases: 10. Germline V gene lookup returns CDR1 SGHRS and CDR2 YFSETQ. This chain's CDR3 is CASSHQRGTFYNEQFF. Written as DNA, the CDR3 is TGCGCCAGCAGCCACCAGCGGGGGACCTTTTACAATGAGCAGTTCTTC.

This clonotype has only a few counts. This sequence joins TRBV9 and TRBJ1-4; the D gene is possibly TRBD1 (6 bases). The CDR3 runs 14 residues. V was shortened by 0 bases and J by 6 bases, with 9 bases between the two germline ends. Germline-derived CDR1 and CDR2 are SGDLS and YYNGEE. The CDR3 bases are TGTGCCAGCAGCGTAGGGGCAGGGGATGAAAAACTGTTTTTT. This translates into CASSVGAGDEKLFF.

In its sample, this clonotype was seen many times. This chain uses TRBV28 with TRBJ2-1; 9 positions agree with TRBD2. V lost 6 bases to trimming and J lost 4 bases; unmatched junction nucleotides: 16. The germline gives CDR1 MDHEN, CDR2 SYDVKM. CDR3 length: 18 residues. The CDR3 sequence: CASSLVGREGMFYNEQFF. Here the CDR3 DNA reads TGTGCCAGCAGCCTAGTGGGGCGGGAGGGGATGTTTTACAATGAGCAGTTCTTC.

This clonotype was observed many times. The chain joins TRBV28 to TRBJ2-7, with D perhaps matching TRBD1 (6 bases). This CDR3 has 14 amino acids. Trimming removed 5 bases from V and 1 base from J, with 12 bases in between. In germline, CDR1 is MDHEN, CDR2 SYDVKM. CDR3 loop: CASSVPGQSYEQYF. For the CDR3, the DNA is TGTGCCAGCAGTGTCCCGGGACAATCCTACGAGCAGTACTTC. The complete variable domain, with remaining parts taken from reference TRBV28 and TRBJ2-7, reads DVKVTQSSRYLVKRTGEKVFLECVQDMDHENMFWYRQDPGLGLRLIYFSYDVKMKEKGDIPEGYSVSREKKERFSLILESASTNQTSMYLCASSVPGQSYEQYFGPGTRLTVT.

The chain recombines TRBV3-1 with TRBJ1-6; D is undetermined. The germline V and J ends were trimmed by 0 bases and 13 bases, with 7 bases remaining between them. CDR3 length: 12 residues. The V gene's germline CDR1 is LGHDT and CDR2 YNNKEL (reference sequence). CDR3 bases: TGTGCCAGCAGCCAAGAAAAGGGCCCCCTCCACTTT. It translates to CASSQEKGPLHF.

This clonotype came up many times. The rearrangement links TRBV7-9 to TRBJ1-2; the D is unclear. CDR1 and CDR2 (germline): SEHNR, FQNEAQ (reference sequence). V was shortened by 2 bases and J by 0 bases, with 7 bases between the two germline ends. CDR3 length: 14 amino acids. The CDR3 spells CASSLSDANYGYTF. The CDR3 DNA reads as TGTGCCAGCAGCTTAAGTGATGCTAACTATGGCTACACCTTC.

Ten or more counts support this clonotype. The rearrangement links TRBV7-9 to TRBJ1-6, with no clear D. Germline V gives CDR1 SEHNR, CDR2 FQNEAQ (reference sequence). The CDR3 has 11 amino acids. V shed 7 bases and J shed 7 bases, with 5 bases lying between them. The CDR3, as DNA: TGTGCCAGCACCACCAATTCACCCCTCCACTTT. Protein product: CASTTNSPLHF.

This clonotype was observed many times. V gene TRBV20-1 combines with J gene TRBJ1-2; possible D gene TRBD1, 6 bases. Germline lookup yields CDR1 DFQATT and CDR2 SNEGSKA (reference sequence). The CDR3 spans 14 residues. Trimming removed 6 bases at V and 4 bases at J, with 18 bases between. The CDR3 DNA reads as TGCAGTGCGGATGATGGGCAGGGGACCTATGGCTACACCTTC. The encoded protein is CSADDGQGTYGYTF.